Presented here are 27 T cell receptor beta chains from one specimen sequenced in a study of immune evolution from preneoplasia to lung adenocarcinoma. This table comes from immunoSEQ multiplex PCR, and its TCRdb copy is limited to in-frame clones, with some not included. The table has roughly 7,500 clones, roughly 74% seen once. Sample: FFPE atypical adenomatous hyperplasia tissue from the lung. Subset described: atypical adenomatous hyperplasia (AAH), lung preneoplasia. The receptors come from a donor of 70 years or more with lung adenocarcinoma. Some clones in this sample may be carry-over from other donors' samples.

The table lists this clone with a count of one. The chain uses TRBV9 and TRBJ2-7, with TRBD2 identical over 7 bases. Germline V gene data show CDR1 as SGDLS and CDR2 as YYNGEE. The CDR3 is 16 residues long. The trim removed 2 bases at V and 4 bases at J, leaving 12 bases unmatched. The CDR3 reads CASSVGTSALSYEQYF. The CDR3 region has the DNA TGTGCCAGCAGCGTTGGTACTAGCGCCCTTTCTTACGAGCAGTACTTC.

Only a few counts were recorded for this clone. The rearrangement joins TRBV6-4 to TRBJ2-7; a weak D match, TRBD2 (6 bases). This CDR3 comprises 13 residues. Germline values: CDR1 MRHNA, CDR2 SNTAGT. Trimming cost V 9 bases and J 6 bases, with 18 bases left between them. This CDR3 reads CASSRDFLGEQYF. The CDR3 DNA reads TGTGCCAGTTCGCGGGACTTTCTAGGCGAGCAGTACTTC.

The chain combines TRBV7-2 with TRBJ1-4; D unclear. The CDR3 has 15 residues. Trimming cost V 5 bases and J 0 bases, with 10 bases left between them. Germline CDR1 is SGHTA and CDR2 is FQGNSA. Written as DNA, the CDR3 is TGTGCCAGCAGCCCCGGGCCCCCAACTAATGAAAAACTGTTTTTT. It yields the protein CASSPGPPTNEKLFF.

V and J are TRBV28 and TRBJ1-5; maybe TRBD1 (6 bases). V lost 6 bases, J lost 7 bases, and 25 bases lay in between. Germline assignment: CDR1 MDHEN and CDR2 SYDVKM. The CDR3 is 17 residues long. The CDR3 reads CASSPREAGDWYQPQHF. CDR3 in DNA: TGTGCCAGCAGCCCCAGGGAGGCAGGGGATTGGTACCAGCCCCAGCATTTT.

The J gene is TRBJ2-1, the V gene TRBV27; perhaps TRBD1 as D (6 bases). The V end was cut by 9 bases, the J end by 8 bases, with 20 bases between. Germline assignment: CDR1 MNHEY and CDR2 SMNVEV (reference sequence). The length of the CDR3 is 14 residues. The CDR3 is CASCTQGPGDEQFF. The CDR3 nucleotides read TGTGCCAGTTGTACTCAGGGACCAGGGGATGAGCAGTTCTTC.

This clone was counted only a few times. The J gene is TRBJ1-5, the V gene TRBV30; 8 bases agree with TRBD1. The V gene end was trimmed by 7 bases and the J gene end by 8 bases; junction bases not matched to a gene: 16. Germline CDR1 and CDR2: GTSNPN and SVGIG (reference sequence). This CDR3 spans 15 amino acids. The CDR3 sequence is CAFRPGGTSREPQHF. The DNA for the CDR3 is TGTGCCTTTCGGCCAGGGGGCACGAGTAGAGAGCCCCAGCATTTT.

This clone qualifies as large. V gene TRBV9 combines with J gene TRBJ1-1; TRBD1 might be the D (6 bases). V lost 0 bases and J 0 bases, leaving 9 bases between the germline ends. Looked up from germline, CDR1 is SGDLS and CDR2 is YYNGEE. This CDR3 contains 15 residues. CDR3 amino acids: CASSVEGVMNTEAFF. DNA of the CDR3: TGTGCCAGCAGCGTAGAGGGGGTCATGAACACTGAAGCTTTCTTT.

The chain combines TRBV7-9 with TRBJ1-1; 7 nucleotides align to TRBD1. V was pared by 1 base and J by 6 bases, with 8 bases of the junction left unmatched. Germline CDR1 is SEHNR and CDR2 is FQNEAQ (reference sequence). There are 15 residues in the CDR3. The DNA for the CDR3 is TGTGCCAGCAGCTTAGGAGGGGGCGTGGGCGCTGAAGCTTTCTTT. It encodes CASSLGGGVGAEAFF.

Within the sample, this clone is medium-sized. The CDR3 DNA follows: TGTGCCAGCAGTTTATCGTTCGGGACAGTATCCTACGAGCAGTACTTC. Residues: CASSLSFGTVSYEQYF. This rearrangement joins TRBV27 to TRBJ2-7, with TRBD1 matching over 7 bases. CDR1 MNHEY and CDR2 SMNVEV come from the germline V gene (reference sequence). V trimming: 0 bases; J trimming: 1 base; junction bases outside the gene matches: 6. This CDR3 contains 16 residues.

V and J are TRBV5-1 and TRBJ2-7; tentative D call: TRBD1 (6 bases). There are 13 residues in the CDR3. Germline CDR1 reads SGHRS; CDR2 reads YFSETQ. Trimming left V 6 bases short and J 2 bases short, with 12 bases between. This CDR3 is CASTGVGTYEQYF. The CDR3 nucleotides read TGCGCCAGCACAGGGGTGGGGACCTACGAGCAGTACTTC.

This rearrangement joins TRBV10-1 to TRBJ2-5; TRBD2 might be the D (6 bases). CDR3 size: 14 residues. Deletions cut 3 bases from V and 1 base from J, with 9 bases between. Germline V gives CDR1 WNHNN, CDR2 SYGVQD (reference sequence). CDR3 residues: CASSDSSGQETQYF. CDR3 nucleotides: TGCGCCAGCAGTGATAGTAGCGGCCAAGAGACCCAGTACTTC.

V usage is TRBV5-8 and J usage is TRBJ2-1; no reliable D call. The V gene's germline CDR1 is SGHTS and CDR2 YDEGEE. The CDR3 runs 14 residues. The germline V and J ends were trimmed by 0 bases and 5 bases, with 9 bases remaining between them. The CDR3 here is CASSLVGSDNEQFF. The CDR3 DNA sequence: TGTGCCAGCAGCTTGGTCGGTTCAGACAATGAGCAGTTCTTC.

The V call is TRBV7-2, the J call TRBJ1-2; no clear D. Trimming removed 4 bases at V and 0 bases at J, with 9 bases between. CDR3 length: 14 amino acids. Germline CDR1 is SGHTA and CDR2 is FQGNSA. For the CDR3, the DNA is TGTGCCAGCAGCTCAAGAGTCACTAACTATGGCTACACCTTC. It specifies CASSSRVTNYGYTF.

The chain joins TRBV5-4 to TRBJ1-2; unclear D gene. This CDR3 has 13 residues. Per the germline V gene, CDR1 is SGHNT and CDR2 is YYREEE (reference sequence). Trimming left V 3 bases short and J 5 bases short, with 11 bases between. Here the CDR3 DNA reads TGTGCCAGCAGCTCAAGAGAAACTTATGGCTACACCTTC. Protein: CASSSRETYGYTF.

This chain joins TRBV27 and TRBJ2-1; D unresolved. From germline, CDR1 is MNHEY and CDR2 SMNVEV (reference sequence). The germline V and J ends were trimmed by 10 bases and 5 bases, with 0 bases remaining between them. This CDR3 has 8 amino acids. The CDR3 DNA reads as TGTGCCAACAATGAGCAGTTCTTC. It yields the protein CANNEQFF.

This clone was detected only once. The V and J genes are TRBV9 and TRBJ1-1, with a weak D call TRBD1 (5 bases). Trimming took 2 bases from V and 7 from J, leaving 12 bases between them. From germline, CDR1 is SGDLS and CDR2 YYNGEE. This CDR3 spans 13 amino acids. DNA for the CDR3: TGTGCCAGCAGCGTCCGGGACGGTATTGAAGCTTTCTTT. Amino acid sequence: CASSVRDGIEAFF.

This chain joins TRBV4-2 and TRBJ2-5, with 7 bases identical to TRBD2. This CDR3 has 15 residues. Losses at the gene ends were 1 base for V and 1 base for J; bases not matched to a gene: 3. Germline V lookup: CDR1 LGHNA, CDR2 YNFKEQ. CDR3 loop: CASSQASGIQETQYF. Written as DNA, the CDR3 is TGTGCCAGCAGCCAAGCAAGCGGGATCCAAGAGACCCAGTACTTC.

This CDR3 reads CASSLGVSSNQPQHF. In DNA, the CDR3 is TGTGCCAGCAGCCTTGGGGTATCGAGCAATCAGCCCCAGCATTTT. V gene TRBV11-2 combines with J gene TRBJ1-5; D is uncertain. CDR1 is SGHAT, CDR2 FQNNGV, per germline. The CDR3 length is 15 residues. V was shortened by 5 bases and J by 1 base, with 12 bases between the two germline ends.

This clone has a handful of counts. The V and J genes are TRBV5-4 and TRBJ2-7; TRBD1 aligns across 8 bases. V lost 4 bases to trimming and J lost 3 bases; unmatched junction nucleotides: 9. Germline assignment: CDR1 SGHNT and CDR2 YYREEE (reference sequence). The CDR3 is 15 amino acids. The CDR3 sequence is CASSASTGEIYEQYF. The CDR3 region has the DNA TGTGCCAGCAGCGCGTCGACAGGGGAAATCTACGAGCAGTACTTC.

This chain's CDR3 is CASSEVAGTGELFF. The DNA of the CDR3 is TGTGCCAGCAGCGAGGTGGCCGGCACCGGGGAGCTGTTTTTT. The chain combines TRBV6-6 with TRBJ2-2, with D uncertain. There are 14 residues in the CDR3. From germline, CDR1 is MNHNY and CDR2 SVGAGI (reference sequence). The ends were cut back, 6 bases at V and 4 bases at J, with 12 bases in the middle.

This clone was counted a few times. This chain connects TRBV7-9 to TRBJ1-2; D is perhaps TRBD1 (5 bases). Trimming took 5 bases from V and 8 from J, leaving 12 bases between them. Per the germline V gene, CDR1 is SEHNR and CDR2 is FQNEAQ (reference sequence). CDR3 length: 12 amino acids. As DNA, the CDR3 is TGTGCCAGCAGCCACGAGCGGGGGGGCTACACCTTC. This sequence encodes CASSHERGGYTF.

The CDR3 loop is CASSLFQSGETQYF. Written as DNA, the CDR3 is TGCGCCAGCAGCTTGTTCCAGAGCGGGGAGACCCAGTACTTC. V gene TRBV5-1 combines with J gene TRBJ2-5, with D perhaps matching TRBD2 (6 bases). Per germline, CDR1 SGHRS and CDR2 YFSETQ. V was pared by 1 base and J by 5 bases, with 12 bases between. The CDR3 is 14 amino acids.

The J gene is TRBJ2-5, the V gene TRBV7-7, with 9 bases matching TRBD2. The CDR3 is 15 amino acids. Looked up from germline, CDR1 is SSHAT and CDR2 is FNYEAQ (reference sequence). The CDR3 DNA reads TGTGCTTCGGAGGCGGGAGGGCGCTCGGGAGAGACCCAGTACTTC. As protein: CASEAGGRSGETQYF.

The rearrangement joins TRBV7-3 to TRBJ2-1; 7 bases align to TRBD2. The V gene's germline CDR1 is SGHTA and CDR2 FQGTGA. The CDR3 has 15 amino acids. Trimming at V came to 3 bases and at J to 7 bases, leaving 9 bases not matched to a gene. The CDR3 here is CASSFSGGSMNEQFF. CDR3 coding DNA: TGTGCCAGCAGCTTTAGTGGCGGGAGCATGAATGAGCAGTTCTTC.

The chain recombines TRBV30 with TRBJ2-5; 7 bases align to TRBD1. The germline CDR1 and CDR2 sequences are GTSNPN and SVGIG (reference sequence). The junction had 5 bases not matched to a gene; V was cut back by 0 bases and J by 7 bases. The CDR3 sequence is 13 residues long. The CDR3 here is CAWSVVRTGTQYF. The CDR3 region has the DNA TGTGCCTGGAGTGTTGTTAGGACAGGGACCCAGTACTTC.

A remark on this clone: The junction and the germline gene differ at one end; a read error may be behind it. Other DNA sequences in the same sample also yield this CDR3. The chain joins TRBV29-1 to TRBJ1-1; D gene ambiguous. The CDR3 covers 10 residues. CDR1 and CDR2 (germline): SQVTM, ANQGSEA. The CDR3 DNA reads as TGTAGCGTTGACGTCACTGAAGCTTTCTTT. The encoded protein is CSVDVTEAFF.

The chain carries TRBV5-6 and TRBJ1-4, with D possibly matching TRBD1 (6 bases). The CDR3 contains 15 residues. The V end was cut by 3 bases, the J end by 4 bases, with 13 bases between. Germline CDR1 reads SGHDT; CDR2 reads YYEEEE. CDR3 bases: TGTGCCAGCAGCTGGAGGGGGGCCGGTAATGAAAAACTGTTTTTT. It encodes CASSWRGAGNEKLFF.